Shown below are 15 T cell receptor beta chains from a single sample sequenced in a study of blood T cell repertoires in COVID-19. Profiled with immunoSEQ multiplex PCR; TCRdb holds only in-frame clones, not every one. This table has 150,000 to 200,000 clones, roughly 85% appearing once. The sample was peripheral blood. The source of these receptors is a man in his fifties or sixties with acute or convalescent COVID-19.

The V and J genes are TRBV5-1 and TRBJ2-1, with a possible D match to TRBD2 (6 bases). Germline CDR1 reads SGHRS; CDR2 reads YFSETQ. The CDR3 consists of 15 residues. Trimming removed 4 bases from V and 7 bases from J, with 18 bases in between. The CDR3: CASSPGRGTHNEQFF. The CDR3, as DNA: TGCGCCAGCAGCCCGGGACGTGGGACTCATAATGAGCAGTTCTTC.

Of note for this clone: The junction shows a germline mismatch at one end, possibly a read error. The chain couples TRBV7-7 to TRBJ2-1, with TRBD2 matching over 11 bases. Germline assignment: CDR1 SSHAT and CDR2 FNYEAQ (reference sequence). CDR3 length equals 15 residues. CDR3 sequence (DNA): TGTGCTAGCAGCTTGGGTACTAGCGGGAGAAATGAGCAGTTCTTC. It yields the protein CASSLGTSGRNEQFF.

The rearrangement uses TRBV2 and TRBJ2-1; D is ambiguous. The V gene's germline CDR1 is SNHLY and CDR2 FYNNEI. The CDR3 covers 14 residues. Trimming left V 4 bases short and J 13 bases short, with 20 bases between. CDR3 nucleotide sequence: TGTGCCAGCAGTGGCGGCAGCTCGAGAAAAAAACAGTTCTTC. This gives the protein CASSGGSSRKKQFF. Using reference TRBV2 and TRBJ2-1 for the parts outside the CDR3, the full variable domain is EPEVTQTPSHQVTQMGQEVILRCVPISNHLYFYWYRQILGQKVEFLVSFYNNEISEKSEIFDDQFSVERPDGSNFTLKIRSTKLEDSAMYFCASSGGSSRKKQFFGPGTRLTVL.

The chain carries TRBV18 and TRBJ1-2; TRBD1 agrees at 8 bases. The CDR3 length is 14 residues. Germline CDR1 KGHSH, CDR2 LQKENI. V shed 5 bases, J shed 6 bases, and the junction held 8 bases outside the gene matches. The chain's CDR3 is CASSTGTGGDGYTF. The CDR3 DNA follows: TGTGCCAGCTCAACCGGGACAGGTGGCGATGGCTACACCTTC.

The chain links TRBV4-1 to TRBJ1-6, with D unresolved. Between the trimmed V and J ends, which lost 4 bases and 1 base, there was a span of 11 bases. The germline V gene encodes CDR1 MGHRA and CDR2 YSYEKL. The CDR3 is 16 residues long. The CDR3 DNA follows: TGCGCCAGCAGCCCCATGGGCCAGTCCTATAATTCACCCCTCCACTTT. Its translation is CASSPMGQSYNSPLHF.

V and J are TRBV5-1 and TRBJ2-7; 12 positions agree with TRBD2. The CDR3 length is 16 residues. CDR1 and CDR2 from the germline V gene are SGHRS and YFSETQ. The V gene end was trimmed by 3 bases and the J gene end by 5 bases; junction bases not matched to a gene: 9. CDR3 amino acids: CASSSTLTSGRDEQYF. The CDR3 coding sequence is TGCGCCAGCAGCTCCACCCTGACTAGCGGGAGAGACGAGCAGTACTTC. Drawing the rest from reference TRBV5-1 and TRBJ2-7, the complete variable domain is KAGVTQTPRYLIKTRGQQVTLSCSPISGHRSVSWYQQTPGQGLQFLFEYFSETQRNKGNFPGRFSGRQFSNSRSEMNVSTLELGDSALYLCASSSTLTSGRDEQYFGPGTRLTVT.

The chain carries TRBV23-1 and TRBJ2-7; D is undetermined. TRBV23-1 is identified as an open reading frame with a role that is uncertain. The CDR3 is made up of 16 amino acids. V was pared by 5 bases and J by 4 bases, with 21 bases between. CDR3 in DNA: TGCGCCAGCAGTAACCAAGTCGCCCGCCGGAGTTACGAGCAGTACTTC. This sequence encodes CASSNQVARRSYEQYF.

The V and J genes are TRBV28 and TRBJ1-1; the D is unclear. The CDR3 has 13 residues. Trimming stripped 1 base from V and 2 bases from J, with 5 bases between. CDR1 and CDR2 (germline): MDHEN, SYDVKM. As DNA, the CDR3 is TGTGCCAGCAGTTTATCAGTAAACACTGAAGCTTTCTTT. It codes for CASSLSVNTEAFF.

The V and J genes are TRBV15 and TRBJ1-5; TRBD1 aligns across 8 bases. CDR3 length: 17 residues. CDR1 and CDR2 from the germline V gene are LNHNV and YYDKDF (reference sequence). Trimming at V came to 5 bases and at J to 3 bases, leaving 12 bases not matched to a gene. The CDR3 sequence is CATSGGQGRIINQPQHF. CDR3 sequence (DNA): TGTGCCACCAGCGGAGGACAGGGACGTATTATCAATCAGCCCCAGCATTTT.

This chain uses TRBV19 with TRBJ2-2; TRBD1 is a possible D gene (5 bases). Trimming removed 5 bases from V and 6 bases from J, with 13 bases in between. This CDR3 is built from 14 residues. The germline V gene encodes CDR1 LNHDA and CDR2 SQIVND (reference sequence). For the CDR3, the DNA is TGTGCCAGTAGTCGAGTGACAGACGCCGGGGAGCTGTTTTTT. Protein: CASSRVTDAGELFF.

This sequence joins TRBV7-9 and TRBJ2-5, with 7 bases lining up with TRBD1. The germline gives CDR1 SEHNR, CDR2 FQNEAQ (reference sequence). The CDR3 has 15 residues. Unmatched junction bases numbered 11, after V lost 5 bases and J lost 5 bases. The chain's CDR3 is CASSDPRGTRETQYF. The CDR3 DNA sequence: TGTGCCAGCAGCGATCCCAGGGGGACCCGGGAGACCCAGTACTTC.

This clone was recorded only once. The gene calls are TRBV28 and TRBJ2-7; 7 bases line up with TRBD2. Losses at the gene ends were 2 bases for V and 3 bases for J; bases not matched to a gene: 7. The CDR3 contains 15 residues. Per germline, CDR1 MDHEN and CDR2 SYDVKM. CDR3 amino acids: CASSLGAGGFYEQYF. Here the CDR3 DNA reads TGTGCCAGCAGTTTAGGGGCCGGGGGGTTCTACGAGCAGTACTTC.

The V call is TRBV7-2, the J call TRBJ2-5; D is uncertain. The CDR3 is 13 residues long. Germline V CDR1 and CDR2: SGHTA, FQGNSA. Trimming pared 5 bases from V and 5 bases from J, leaving 12 bases between. The CDR3 DNA reads as TGTGCCAGCAGCGCCTCGTTCGGGGAGACCCAGTACTTC. Its translation: CASSASFGETQYF.

The table lists this clone with a few counts. Here the CDR3 DNA reads TGTGCCAGCAGCTTGGGAGTGGGAGATACGCAGTATTTT. The encoded protein is CASSLGVGDTQYF. This chain uses TRBV7-2 with TRBJ2-3; a possible D gene is TRBD2 (5 bases). Germline V gene sequence: CDR1 SGHTA, CDR2 FQGNSA. V shed 3 bases and J shed 5 bases, with 9 bases lying between them. CDR3 length: 13 amino acids. Combining the CDR3 with reference TRBV7-2 and TRBJ2-3 gives the whole variable domain GAGVSQSPSNKVTEKGKDVELRCDPISGHTALYWYRQSLGQGLEFLIYFQGNSAPDKSGLPSDRFSAERTGGSVSTLTIQRTQQEDSAVYLCASSLGVGDTQYFGPGTRLTVL.

This clone was observed a few times. Other DNA sequences in the sample encode the same CDR3. The gene calls are TRBV5-1 and TRBJ2-5, with D possibly being TRBD1 (6 bases). Germline CDR1 reads SGHRS; CDR2 reads YFSETQ. The CDR3 is made up of 14 amino acids. The V end lost 2 bases, the J end lost 2 bases, and 10 bases lay between the germline ends. The CDR3 is CASSLGGEQETQYF. The CDR3 bases are TGCGCCAGCAGCTTAGGGGGAGAGCAAGAGACCCAGTACTTC. Complete variable domain (other parts from reference TRBV5-1 and TRBJ2-5): KAGVTQTPRYLIKTRGQQVTLSCSPISGHRSVSWYQQTPGQGLQFLFEYFSETQRNKGNFPGRFSGRQFSNSRSEMNVSTLELGDSALYLCASSLGGEQETQYFGPGTRLLVL.